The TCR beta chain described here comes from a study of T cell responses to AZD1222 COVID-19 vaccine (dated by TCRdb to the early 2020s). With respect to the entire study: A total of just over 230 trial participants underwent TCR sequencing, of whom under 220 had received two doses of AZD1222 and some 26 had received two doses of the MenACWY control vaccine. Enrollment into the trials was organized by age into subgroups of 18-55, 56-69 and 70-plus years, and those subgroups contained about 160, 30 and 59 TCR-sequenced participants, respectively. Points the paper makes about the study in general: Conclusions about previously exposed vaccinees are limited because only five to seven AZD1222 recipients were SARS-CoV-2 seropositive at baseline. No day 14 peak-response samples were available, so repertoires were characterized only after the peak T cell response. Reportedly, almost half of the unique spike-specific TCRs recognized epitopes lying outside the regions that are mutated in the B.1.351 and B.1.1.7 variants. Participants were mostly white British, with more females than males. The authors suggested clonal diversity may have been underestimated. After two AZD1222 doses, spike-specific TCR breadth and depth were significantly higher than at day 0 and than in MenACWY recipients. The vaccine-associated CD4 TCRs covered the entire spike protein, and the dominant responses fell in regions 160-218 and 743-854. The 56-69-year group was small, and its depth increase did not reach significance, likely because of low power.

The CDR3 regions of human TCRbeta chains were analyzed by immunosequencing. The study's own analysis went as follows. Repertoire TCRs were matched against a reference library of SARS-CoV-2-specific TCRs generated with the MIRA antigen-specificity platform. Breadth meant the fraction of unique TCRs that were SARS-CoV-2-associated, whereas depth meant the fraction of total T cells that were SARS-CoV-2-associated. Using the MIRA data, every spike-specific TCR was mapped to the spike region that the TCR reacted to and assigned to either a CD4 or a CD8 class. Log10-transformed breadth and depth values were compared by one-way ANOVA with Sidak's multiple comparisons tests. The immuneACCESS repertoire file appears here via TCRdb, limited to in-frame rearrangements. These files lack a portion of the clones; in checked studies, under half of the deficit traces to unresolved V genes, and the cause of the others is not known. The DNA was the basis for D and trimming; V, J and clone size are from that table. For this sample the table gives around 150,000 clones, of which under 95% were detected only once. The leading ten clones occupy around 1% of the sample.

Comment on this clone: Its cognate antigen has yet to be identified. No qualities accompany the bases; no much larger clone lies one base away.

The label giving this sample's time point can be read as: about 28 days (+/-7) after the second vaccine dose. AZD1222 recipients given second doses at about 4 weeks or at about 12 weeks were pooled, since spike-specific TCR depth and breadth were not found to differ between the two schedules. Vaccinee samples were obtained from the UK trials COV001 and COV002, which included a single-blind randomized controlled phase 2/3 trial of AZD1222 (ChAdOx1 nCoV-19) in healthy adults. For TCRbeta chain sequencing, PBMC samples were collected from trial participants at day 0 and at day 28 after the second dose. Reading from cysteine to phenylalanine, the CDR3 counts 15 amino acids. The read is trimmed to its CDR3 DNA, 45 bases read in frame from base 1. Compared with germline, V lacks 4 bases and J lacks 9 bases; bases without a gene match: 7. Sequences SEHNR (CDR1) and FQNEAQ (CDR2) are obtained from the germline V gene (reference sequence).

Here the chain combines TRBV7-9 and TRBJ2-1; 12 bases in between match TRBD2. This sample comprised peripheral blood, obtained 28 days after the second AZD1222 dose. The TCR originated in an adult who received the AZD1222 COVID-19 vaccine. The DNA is TGTGCCAGCAGCTACCTAGCGGGGGGGCCCCGTGAGCAGTTCTTC. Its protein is CASSYLAGGPREQFF.